The text below deals with one T cell receptor (beta chain). The target antigen is unknown. V gave up 5 bases and J gave up 2 bases, with 12 bases separating them. Germline V gene data show CDR1 as SEHNR and CDR2 as FQNEAQ (reference sequence). The CDR3 contains 14 residues. This sample stems from a study of cytomegalovirus exposure and HLA in healthy donors. Study-level points and caveats: Among the CMV-associated chains, three were confirmed in vitro as specific for CMV antigens.

A multiplex PCR was run with 60 Vbeta primers and 13 Jbeta primers. Method: immunoSEQ multiplex PCR; TCRdb's copy keeps in-frame clones and lacks some. The sample lists approximately 44,000 clones; around 62% were seen once. The rearrangement links TRBV7-9 to TRBJ1-2; the D gene is possibly TRBD1 (5 bases). The sequenced sample was PBMCs. The receptor comes from a human donor in good health. DNA for the CDR3: TGTGCCAGCAGCACACGACAGACGAACTATGGCTACACCTTC. It yields the protein CASSTRQTNYGYTF. Combining the CDR3 with reference TRBV7-9 and TRBJ1-2 gives the whole variable domain DTGVSQNPRHKITKRGQNVTFRCDPISEHNRLYWYRQTLGQGPEFLTYFQNEAQLEKSRLLSDRFSAERPKGSFSTLEIQRTEQGDSAMYLCASSTRQTNYGYTFGSGTRLTVV.